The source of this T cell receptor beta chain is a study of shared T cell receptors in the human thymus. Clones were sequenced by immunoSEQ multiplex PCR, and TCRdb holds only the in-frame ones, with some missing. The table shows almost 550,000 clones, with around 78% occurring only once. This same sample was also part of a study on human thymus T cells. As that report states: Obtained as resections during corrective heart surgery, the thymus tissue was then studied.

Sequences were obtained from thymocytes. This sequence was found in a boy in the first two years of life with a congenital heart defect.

CDR3 sequence (DNA): TGTGCCAGCTCGCCCCCGGAGCGGGTGTTCTCCTACGAGCAGTACTTC. Protein product: CASSPPERVFSYEQYF. The rearrangement uses TRBV18 and TRBJ2-7, with D perhaps TRBD2 (6 bases). Trimming stripped 6 bases from V and 0 bases from J, with 18 bases between. The CDR3 consists of 16 residues. Germline CDR1 KGHSH, CDR2 LQKENI.